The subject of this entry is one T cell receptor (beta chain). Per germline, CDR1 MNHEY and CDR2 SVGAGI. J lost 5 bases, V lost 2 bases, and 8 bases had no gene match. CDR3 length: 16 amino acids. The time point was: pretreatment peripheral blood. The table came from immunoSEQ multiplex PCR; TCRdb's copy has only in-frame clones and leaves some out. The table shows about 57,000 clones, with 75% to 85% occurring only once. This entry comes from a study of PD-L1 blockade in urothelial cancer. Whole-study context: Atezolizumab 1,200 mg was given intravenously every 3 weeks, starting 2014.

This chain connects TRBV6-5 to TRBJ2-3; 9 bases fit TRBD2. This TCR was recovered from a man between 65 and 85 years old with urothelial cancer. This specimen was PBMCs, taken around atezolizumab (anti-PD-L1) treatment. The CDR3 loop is CASSYRGGRAGDTQYF. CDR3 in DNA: TGTGCCAGCAGTTACCGGGGCGGGAGGGCCGGAGATACGCAGTATTTT.